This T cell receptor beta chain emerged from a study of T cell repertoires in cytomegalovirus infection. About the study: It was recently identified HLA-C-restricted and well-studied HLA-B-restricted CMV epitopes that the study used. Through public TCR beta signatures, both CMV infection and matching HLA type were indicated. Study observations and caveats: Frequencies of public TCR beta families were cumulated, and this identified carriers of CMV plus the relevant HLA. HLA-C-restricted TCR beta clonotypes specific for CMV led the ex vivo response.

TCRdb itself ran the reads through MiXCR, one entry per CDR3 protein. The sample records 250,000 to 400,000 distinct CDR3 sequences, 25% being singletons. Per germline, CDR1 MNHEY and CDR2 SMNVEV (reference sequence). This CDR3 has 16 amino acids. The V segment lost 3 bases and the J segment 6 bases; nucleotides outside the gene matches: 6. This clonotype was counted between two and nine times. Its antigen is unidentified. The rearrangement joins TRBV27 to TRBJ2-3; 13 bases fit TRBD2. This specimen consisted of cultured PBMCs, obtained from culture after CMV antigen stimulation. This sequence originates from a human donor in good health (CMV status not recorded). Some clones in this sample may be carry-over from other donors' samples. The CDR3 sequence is CASSFATSGRWDTQYF. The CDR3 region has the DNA TGTGCCAGCAGTTTTGCGACTAGCGGGAGGTGGGATACGCAGTATTTT.